Below, one T cell receptor beta chain is given with its context. The data belong to a study of blood T cell repertoires in COVID-19. Across the whole study: COVID-19 samples collected from the United States, Italy and Spain covered acute and convalescent phases. The analysed material was cDNA or gDNA that came from T cells, B-cell-depleted T cells, or PBMCs.

Methods used by the authors: From reference gene primer amplification, estimates of nucleated cell counts were derived. The protocol was immunoSEQ multiplex PCR, while the TCRdb copy is restricted to in-frame clones and leaves out a portion. V, J and clone size are those of that table, while D and trimming were read from the DNA. The sample shows 90,000 to 130,000 clones, 82% of them seen only once. The source is a woman aged 60 to 75 with acute or convalescent COVID-19. Material for sequencing was peripheral blood.

The chain's CDR3 is CASSTNRGLNEQFF. DNA of the CDR3: TGTGCCAGTAGTACAAACAGGGGCCTCAATGAGCAGTTCTTC. V usage is TRBV19 and J usage is TRBJ2-1, with TRBD1 matching over 7 bases. With V trimmed by 4 bases and J by 6 bases, 6 bases remained unmatched. The germline gives CDR1 LNHDA, CDR2 SQIVND (reference sequence). The CDR3 totals 14 residues. The whole variable domain, filled in from reference TRBV19 and TRBJ2-1, reads DGGITQSPKYLFRKEGQNVTLSCEQNLNHDAMYWYRQDPGQGLRLIYYSQIVNDFQKGDIAEGYSVSREKKESFPLTVTSAQKNPTAFYLCASSTNRGLNEQFFGPGTRLTVL.